Presented here are 4 T cell receptor beta chains from one specimen sequenced in a study of shared T cell receptors in the human thymus. Here immunoSEQ multiplex PCR was the method, and the copy in TCRdb shows in-frame clones only, minus some. The sample contains some 760,000 clones, around 85% of which appear only once. This same sample was also taken into another study, of human thymus T cells.

Sequencing used thymocytes. These receptors all stem from a girl less than two years old with a congenital heart defect.

The chain has TRBV4-3 and TRBJ2-7, with D perhaps matching TRBD2 (7 bases). V was cut by 2 bases and J by 7 bases, with 24 bases left in between. The CDR3 has 17 residues. CDR1 and CDR2 (germline): LGHNA, YSLEER. This chain's CDR3 is CASSQTKGGGSLREQYF. The CDR3, as DNA: TGCGCCAGCAGCCAAACCAAAGGCGGGGGCTCACTTAGAGAGCAGTACTTC.

The chain is built from TRBV6-5 and TRBJ2-3; 8 bases map to TRBD2. CDR3 length: 15 residues. V shed 5 bases and J 0 bases; nucleotides not matched to a gene: 4. Germline-derived CDR1 and CDR2 are MNHEY and SVGAGI. The CDR3 DNA is TGTGCCAGCAGTAAGCGGGGGAGTAGCACAGATACGCAGTATTTT. Amino acids: CASSKRGSSTDTQYF.

This chain uses TRBV25-1 with TRBJ1-1, with 7 nucleotides matching TRBD1. The CDR3 is 17 amino acids. CDR1 is MGHDK, CDR2 SYGVNS, per germline. V trimming: 0 bases; J trimming: 4 bases; junction bases outside the gene matches: 11. Written as DNA, the CDR3 is TGTGCCAGCAGTGAATATAGGGGGCCAGGGGGTGGCACTGAAGCTTTCTTT. Its translation is CASSEYRGPGGGTEAFF.

The genes are TRBV9 and TRBJ2-7; TRBD1 agrees at 7 bases. The V and J ends lost 4 bases and 4 bases, in that order; junction bases with no gene match: 20. Germline V gives CDR1 SGDLS, CDR2 YYNGEE. The CDR3 is 18 residues long. In DNA, the CDR3 is TGTGCCAGCAGCCAGGGCAGTCAATGGGACAGAATTGTTTACGAGCAGTACTTC. It translates to CASSQGSQWDRIVYEQYF.